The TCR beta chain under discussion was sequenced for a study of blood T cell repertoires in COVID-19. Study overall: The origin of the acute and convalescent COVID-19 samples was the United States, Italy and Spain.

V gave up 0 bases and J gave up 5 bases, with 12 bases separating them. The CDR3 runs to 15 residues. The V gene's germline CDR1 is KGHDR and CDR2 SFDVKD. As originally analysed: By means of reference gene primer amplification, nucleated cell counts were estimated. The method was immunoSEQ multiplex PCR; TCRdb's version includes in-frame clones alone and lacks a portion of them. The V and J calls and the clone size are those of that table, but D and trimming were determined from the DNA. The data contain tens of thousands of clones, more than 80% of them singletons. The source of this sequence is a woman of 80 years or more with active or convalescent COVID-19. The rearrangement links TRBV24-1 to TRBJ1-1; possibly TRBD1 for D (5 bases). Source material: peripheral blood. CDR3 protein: CATSDLRLRGTEAFF. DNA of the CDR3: TGTGCCACCAGTGATTTGCGTCTAAGGGGAACTGAAGCTTTCTTT.